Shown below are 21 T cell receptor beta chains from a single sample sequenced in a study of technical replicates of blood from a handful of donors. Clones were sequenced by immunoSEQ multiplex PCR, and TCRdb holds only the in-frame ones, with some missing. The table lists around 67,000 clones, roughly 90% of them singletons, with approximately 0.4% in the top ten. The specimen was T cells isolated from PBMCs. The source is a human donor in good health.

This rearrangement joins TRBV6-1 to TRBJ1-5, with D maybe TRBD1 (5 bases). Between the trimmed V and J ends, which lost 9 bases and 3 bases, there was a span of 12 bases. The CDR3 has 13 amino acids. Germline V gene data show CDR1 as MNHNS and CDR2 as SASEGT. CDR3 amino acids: CASLQVPNQPQHF. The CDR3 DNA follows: TGTGCCAGTTTACAGGTCCCCAATCAGCCCCAGCATTTT.

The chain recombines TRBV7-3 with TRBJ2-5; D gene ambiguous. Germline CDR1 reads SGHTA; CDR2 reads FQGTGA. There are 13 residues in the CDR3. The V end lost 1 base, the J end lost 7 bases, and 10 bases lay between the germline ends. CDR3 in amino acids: CASSLSYSATQYF. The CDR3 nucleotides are TGTGCCAGCAGCTTAAGCTACTCCGCGACCCAGTACTTC.

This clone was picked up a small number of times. CDR3 in amino acids: CASSQDHNQPQHF. CDR3 in DNA: TGCGCCAGCAGCCAAGATCATAATCAGCCCCAGCATTTT. V gene TRBV4-1 combines with J gene TRBJ1-5; D is uncertain. The V end lost 0 bases, the J end lost 4 bases, and 4 bases lay between the germline ends. The germline gives CDR1 MGHRA, CDR2 YSYEKL. The length of the CDR3 is 13 residues.

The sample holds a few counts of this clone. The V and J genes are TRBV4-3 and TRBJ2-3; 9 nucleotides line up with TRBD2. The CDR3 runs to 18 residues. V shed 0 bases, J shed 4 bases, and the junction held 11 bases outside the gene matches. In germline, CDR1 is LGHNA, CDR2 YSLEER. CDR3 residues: CASSQDSSGSSYADTQYF. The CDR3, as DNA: TGCGCCAGCAGCCAAGATAGTAGCGGGAGTTCTTATGCAGATACGCAGTATTTT.

CDR3 nucleotides: TGTGCCAGCAGCCGACAGGGCCAGAGTGAAAAACTGTTTTTT. It encodes CASSRQGQSEKLFF. This rearrangement joins TRBV7-2 to TRBJ1-4; 7 bases match TRBD1. V lost 5 bases to trimming and J lost 7 bases; unmatched junction nucleotides: 7. There are 14 residues in the CDR3. Germline CDR1 reads SGHTA; CDR2 reads FQGNSA.

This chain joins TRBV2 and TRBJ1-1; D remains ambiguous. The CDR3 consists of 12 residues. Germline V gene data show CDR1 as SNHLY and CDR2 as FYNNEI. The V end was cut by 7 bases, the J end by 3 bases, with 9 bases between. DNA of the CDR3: TGTGCCAGCAAGGGAGAGTACACTGAAGCTTTCTTT. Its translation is CASKGEYTEAFF.

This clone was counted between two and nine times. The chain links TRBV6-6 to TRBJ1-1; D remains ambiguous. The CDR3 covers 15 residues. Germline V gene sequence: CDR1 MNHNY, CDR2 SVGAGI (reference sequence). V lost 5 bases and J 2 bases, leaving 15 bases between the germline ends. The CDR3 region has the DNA TGTGCCAGCAGTCCCATAGACAACAGAAACACTGAAGCTTTCTTT. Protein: CASSPIDNRNTEAFF.

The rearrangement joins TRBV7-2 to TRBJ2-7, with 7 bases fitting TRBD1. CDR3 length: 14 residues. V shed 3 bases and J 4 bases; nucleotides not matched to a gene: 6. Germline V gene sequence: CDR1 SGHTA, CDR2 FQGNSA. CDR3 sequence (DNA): TGTGCCAGCAGCTTCGCAGGGGGATCATACGAGCAGTACTTC. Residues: CASSFAGGSYEQYF. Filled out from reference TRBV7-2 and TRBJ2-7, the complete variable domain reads GAGVSQSPSNKVTEKGKDVELRCDPISGHTALYWYRQSLGQGLEFLIYFQGNSAPDKSGLPSDRFSAERTGGSVSTLTIQRTQQEDSAVYLCASSFAGGSYEQYFGPGTRLTVT.

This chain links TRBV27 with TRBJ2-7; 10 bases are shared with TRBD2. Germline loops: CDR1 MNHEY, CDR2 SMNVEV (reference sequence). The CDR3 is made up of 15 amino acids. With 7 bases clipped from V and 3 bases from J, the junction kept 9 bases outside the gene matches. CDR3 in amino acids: CASKESSGRRYEQYF. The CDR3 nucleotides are TGTGCCAGCAAAGAATCTAGCGGGAGACGCTACGAGCAGTACTTC.

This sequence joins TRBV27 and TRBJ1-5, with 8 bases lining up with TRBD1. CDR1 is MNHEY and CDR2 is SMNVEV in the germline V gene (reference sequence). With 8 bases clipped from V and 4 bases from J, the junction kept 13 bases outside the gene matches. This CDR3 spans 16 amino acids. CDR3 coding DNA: TGTGCCAGCCGCGGTAACACAGGGGGATCAAATCAGCCCCAGCATTTT. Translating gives CASRGNTGGSNQPQHF.

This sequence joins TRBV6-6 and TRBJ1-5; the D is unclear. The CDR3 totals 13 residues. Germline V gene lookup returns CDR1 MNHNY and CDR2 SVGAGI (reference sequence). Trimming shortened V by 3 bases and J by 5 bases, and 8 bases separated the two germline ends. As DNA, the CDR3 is TGTGCCAGCAGTTATAGTTTCGATCAGCCCCAGCATTTT. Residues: CASSYSFDQPQHF.

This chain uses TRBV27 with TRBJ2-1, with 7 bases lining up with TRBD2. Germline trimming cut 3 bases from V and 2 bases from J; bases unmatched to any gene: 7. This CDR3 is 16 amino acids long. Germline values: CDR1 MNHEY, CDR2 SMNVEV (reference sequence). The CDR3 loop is CASSFRLASTYNEQFF. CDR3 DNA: TGTGCCAGCAGTTTCCGACTAGCCTCGACCTACAATGAGCAGTTCTTC.

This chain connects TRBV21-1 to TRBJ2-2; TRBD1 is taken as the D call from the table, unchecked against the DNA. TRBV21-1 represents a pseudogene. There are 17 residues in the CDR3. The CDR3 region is CASSKALDRSNTGELFF. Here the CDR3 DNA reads TGTGCCAGCAGCAAAGCGCTGGACAGATCTAACACCGGGGAGCTGTTTTTT.

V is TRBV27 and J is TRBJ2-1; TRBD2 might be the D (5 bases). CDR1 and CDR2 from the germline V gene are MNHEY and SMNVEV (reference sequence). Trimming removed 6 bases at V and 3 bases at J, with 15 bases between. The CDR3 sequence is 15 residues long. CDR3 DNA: TGTGCCAGCAGCCCGTGGCCGGAGGACTACAATGAGCAGTTCTTC. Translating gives CASSPWPEDYNEQFF.

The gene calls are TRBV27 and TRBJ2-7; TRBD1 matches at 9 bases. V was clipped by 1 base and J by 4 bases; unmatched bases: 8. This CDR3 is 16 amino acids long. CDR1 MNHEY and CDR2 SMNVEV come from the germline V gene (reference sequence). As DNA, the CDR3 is TGTGCCAGCAGTTTATTGCTTACAGGGGGCGTTTACGAGCAGTACTTC. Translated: CASSLLLTGGVYEQYF.

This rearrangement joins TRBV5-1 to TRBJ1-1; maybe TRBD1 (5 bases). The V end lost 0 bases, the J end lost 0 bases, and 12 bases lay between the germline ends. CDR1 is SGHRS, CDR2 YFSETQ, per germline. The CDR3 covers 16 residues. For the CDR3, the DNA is TGCGCCAGCAGCTTGGTTCAGGGCCGGATGAACACTGAAGCTTTCTTT. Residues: CASSLVQGRMNTEAFF.

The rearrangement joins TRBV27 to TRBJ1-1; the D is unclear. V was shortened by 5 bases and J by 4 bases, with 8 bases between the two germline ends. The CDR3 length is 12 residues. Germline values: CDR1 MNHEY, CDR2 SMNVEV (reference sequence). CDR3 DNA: TGTGCCAGCAGTAAGCGAGGCACTGAAGCTTTCTTT. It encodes CASSKRGTEAFF.

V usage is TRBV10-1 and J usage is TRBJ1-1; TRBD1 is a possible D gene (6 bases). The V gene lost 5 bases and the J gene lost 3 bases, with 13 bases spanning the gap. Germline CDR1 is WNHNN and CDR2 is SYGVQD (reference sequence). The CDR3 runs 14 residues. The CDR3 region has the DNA TGCGCCAGCAGTTCTACAGGGTGGGACACTGAAGCTTTCTTT. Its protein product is CASSSTGWDTEAFF.

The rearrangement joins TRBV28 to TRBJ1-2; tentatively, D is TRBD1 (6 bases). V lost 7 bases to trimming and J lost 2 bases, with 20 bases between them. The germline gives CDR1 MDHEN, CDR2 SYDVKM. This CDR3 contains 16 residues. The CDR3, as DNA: TGTGCCAGCACCGAATCGTGGGGGGGGGCCAACTATGGCTACACCTTC. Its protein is CASTESWGGANYGYTF.

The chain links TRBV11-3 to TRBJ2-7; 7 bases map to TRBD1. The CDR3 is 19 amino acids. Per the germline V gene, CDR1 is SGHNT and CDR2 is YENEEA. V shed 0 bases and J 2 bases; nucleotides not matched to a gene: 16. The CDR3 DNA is TGTGCCAGCAGCTTAGATAGAAGTAAGGGGGCAGGGGCCCCCTACGAGCAGTACTTC. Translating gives CASSLDRSKGAGAPYEQYF.

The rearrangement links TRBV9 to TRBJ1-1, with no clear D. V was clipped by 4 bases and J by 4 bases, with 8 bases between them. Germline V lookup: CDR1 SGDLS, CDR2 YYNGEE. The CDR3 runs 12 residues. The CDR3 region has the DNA TGTGCCAGCAGCACAGCTTCCACTGAAGCTTTCTTT. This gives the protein CASSTASTEAFF. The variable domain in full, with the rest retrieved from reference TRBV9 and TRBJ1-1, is DSGVTQTPKHLITATGQRVTLRCSPRSGDLSVYWYQQSLDQGLQFLIQYYNGEERAKGNILERFSAQQFPDLHSELNLSSLELGDSALYFCASSTASTEAFFGQGTRLTVV.